These T cell receptor beta chains were read from a single sample in a study of regulatory T cells in long-lasting Graves disease. TCRdb re-called the multiplex PCR reads with MiXCR, one entry per CDR3 protein. The sample carries just over 600,000 distinct CDR3 sequences, around 15% recorded once. These records were also assigned to another study, of T cells in Graves' hyperthyroidism and ophthalmopathy.

The sequencing here drew on peripheral blood mononuclear cells (PBMCs), taken at new diagnosis, from a patient treated with antithyroid drugs. The receptors originated from a young woman with Graves disease. Both conserved end residues are part of each CDR3. The D gene is left open where the match is weak. Clone sizes are given selectively: once, few, many, or a class where the clone is expanded.

V	D	size	J	DNA	CDR3
TRBV7-2	.	once	TRBJ2-3	TGTGCCAGCAGCTTAGGTATCAGCACAGATACGCAGTATTTT	CASSLGISTDTQYF
TRBV28	.	many	TRBJ2-3	TGTGCCAGCACCACCAACACAGATACGCAGTATTTT	CASTTNTDTQYF
TRBV6-1	TRBD1	.	TRBJ1-6	TGTGCCAGCAGTAGGGACAGGGTTGATAATTCACCCCTCCACTTT	CASSRDRVDNSPLHF
TRBV2	TRBD1	many	TRBJ1-2	TGTGCCAGCAGTGTGGGGACAGGCTCCTATGGCTACACCTTC	CASSVGTGSYGYTF
TRBV7-2	.	few	TRBJ2-7	TGTGCCAGCAGCCTGGGGACCTCGGCGGGGGAGCAGTACTTC	CASSLGTSAGEQYF
TRBV19	TRBD1	.	TRBJ2-7	TGTGCCAGTAGACAATTGGGACAGAGTGACGAGCAGTACTTC	CASRQLGQSDEQYF
TRBV6-1	.	many	TRBJ1-1	TGTGCCAGCAGCCGCATAGGAGGGATCAACACTGAAGCTTTCTTT	CASSRIGGINTEAFF
TRBV28	.	.	TRBJ1-5	TGTGCCAGCAGTTTGCAGGGATTTAGAAGCAATCGGCCCCAGCATTTT	CASSLQGFRSNRPQHF
TRBV9	.	many	TRBJ1-4	TGTGCCAGCAGCCCAAGAGACAGCTCGACTAATGAAAAACTGTTTTTT	CASSPRDSSTNEKLFF
TRBV7-9	.	many	TRBJ1-2	TGTGCCAGCAGCTTACCAGGGTCTGCCTATGGCTACACCTTC	CASSLPGSAYGYTF
TRBV29-1	TRBD2	few	TRBJ2-5	TGCAGCGTCGTTTTGGGGGGGGGGGGGCAAGAGACCCAGTACTTC	CSVVLGGGGQETQYF
TRBV12-3/TRBV12-4	.	many	TRBJ2-7	TGTGCCAGCAGTTTTCGTTTTGGGAAGATCTACGAGCAGTACTTC	CASSFRFGKIYEQYF
TRBV9	.	few	TRBJ1-1	TGTGCCAGCAGCGTAGGGGGGAAAGCCACTGAAGCTTTCTTT	CASSVGGKATEAFF
TRBV4-1	.	.	TRBJ1-3	TGCGCCAGCAGCAAGCAGGGCCTCTCCTCTGGAAACACCATATATTTT	CASSKQGLSSGNTIYF
TRBV7-9	.	many	TRBJ1-1	TGTGCCAGCAGCGCCGCTCGAGGTGGTGCGTTGAACACTGAAGCTTTCTTT	CASSAARGGALNTEAFF
TRBV20-1	.	few	TRBJ2-7	TGCAGTGAGCGTGGGTCTCCCCCATACGAGCAGTACTTC	CSERGSPPYEQYF
TRBV11-2	.	.	TRBJ2-7	TGTGCCAGCAGCGGGGGTCTGAGGAACTACGAGCAGTACTTC	CASSGGLRNYEQYF
TRBV3-1	.	few	TRBJ1-4	TGTGCCAGCAGCCATTGGGGGACCCCGGCAACTAATGAAAAACTGTTTTTT	CASSHWGTPATNEKLFF
TRBV6-1	.	.	TRBJ2-1	TGTGCCAGCACTCTGGGGGGGGCGGGGAGCTCCTACAATGAGCAGTTCTTC	CASTLGGAGSSYNEQFF
TRBV5-1	.	few	TRBJ2-7	TGCGCCAGCAGCGCGTCGGGCGTAGACGAGCAGTACTTC	CASSASGVDEQYF
TRBV18	TRBD2	.	TRBJ2-5	TGTGCCAGCTCACCTCAGCCGCTAGCGGAAGAGACCCAGTACTTC	CASSPQPLAEETQYF
TRBV5-1	.	.	TRBJ1-2	TGCGCCAGCAGCTTGACAGCTACCTGTGGCTACACCTTC	CASSLTATCGYTF